The 29 T cell receptor beta chains given below trace back to one sample, sequenced in a study of cytomegalovirus exposure and HLA in healthy donors. Repertoires were generated with immunoSEQ multiplex PCR, while TCRdb's copy carries only in-frame clones and drops some. This sample yields under 140,000 clones, of which roughly nine tenths are seen a single time; under 2% belongs to the top ten. The specimen sequenced was PBMCs. Receptor source: a woman between 18 and 29 years old in good health and CMV-seronegative.

This clone was recorded once. The gene calls are TRBV15 and TRBJ2-3, with 7 positions matching TRBD2. Germline V gene sequence: CDR1 LNHNV, CDR2 YYDKDF (reference sequence). V lost 3 bases to trimming and J lost 3 bases; unmatched junction nucleotides: 3. The CDR3 extends over 14 amino acids. CDR3 amino acids: CATSSTSDTDTQYF. The CDR3 DNA follows: TGTGCCACCAGCAGCACTAGCGATACAGATACGCAGTATTTT.

This clone appeared a few times. V and J are TRBV7-2 and TRBJ2-3; 9 bases line up with TRBD2. The J segment lost 2 bases and the V segment lost 5 bases, leaving 5 bases of the junction unmatched. The CDR3 runs to 15 residues. CDR1 is SGHTA, CDR2 FQGNSA, per germline. This chain's CDR3 is CASSQWTSATDTQYF. DNA of the CDR3: TGTGCCAGCAGCCAGTGGACTAGCGCCACAGATACGCAGTATTTT.

The chain recombines TRBV5-1 with TRBJ2-7; D perhaps matches TRBD1 (6 bases). Germline V gene lookup returns CDR1 SGHRS and CDR2 YFSETQ. V was shortened by 6 bases and J by 5 bases, with 15 bases between the two germline ends. CDR3 length: 13 amino acids. The CDR3 DNA reads TGCGCCAGCAACCGGGACACGGGCCACGAGCAGTACTTC. It codes for CASNRDTGHEQYF. Drawing the rest from reference TRBV5-1 and TRBJ2-7, the complete variable domain is KAGVTQTPRYLIKTRGQQVTLSCSPISGHRSVSWYQQTPGQGLQFLFEYFSETQRNKGNFPGRFSGRQFSNSRSEMNVSTLELGDSALYLCASNRDTGHEQYFGPGTRLTVT.

The chain recombines TRBV7-6 with TRBJ1-5; D perhaps matches TRBD1 (6 bases). The CDR3 has 14 residues. CDR1 is SGHVS and CDR2 is FNYEAQ in the germline V gene. V gave up 5 bases and J gave up 7 bases, with 15 bases separating them. The CDR3 bases are TGTGCCAGCAGCCTCTTAGGGGGTGGGCAGCCCCAGCATTTT. Translation: CASSLLGGGQPQHF. The full variable domain, in which reference TRBV7-6 and TRBJ1-5 provide the parts outside the CDR3, is GAGVSQSPRYKVTKRGQDVALRCDPISGHVSLYWYRQALGQGPEFLTYFNYEAQQDKSGLPNDRFSAERPEGSISTLTIQRTEQRDSAMYRCASSLLGGGQPQHFGDGTRLSIL.

The genes are TRBV7-9 and TRBJ2-7, with 11 bases fitting TRBD1. The CDR3 is 16 residues long. Germline lookup yields CDR1 SEHNR and CDR2 FQNEAQ (reference sequence). Trimming took 5 bases from V and 3 from J; bases not matched to a gene: 9. DNA of the CDR3: TGTGCCAGCAGCCTCCGTTTGGGACAGGGGGTCTACGAGCAGTACTTC. Its translation is CASSLRLGQGVYEQYF.

The chain carries TRBV28 and TRBJ2-5, with TRBD2 identical over 10 bases. The CDR3 loop spans 19 amino acids. Germline V gene lookup returns CDR1 MDHEN and CDR2 SYDVKM. V lost 7 bases, J lost 4 bases, and 21 bases stayed unmatched. This chain's CDR3 is CASKGGLAGVSIIGETQYF. In DNA, the CDR3 is TGTGCCAGCAAGGGGGGCCTAGCGGGAGTTTCGATTATAGGAGAGACCCAGTACTTC.

This chain uses TRBV4-3 with TRBJ1-2; TRBD1 aligns across 10 bases. The CDR3 spans 15 residues. The germline gives CDR1 LGHNA, CDR2 YSLEER. V trimming: 0 bases; J trimming: 8 bases; junction bases outside the gene matches: 6. CDR3 region: CASSQELGQGEGYTF. CDR3 coding DNA: TGCGCCAGCAGCCAAGAACTCGGACAGGGGGAAGGCTACACCTTC.

The J gene is TRBJ2-3, the V gene TRBV9; D is undetermined. From germline, CDR1 is SGDLS and CDR2 YYNGEE. CDR3 size: 16 residues. Trimming left V 0 bases short and J 2 bases short, with 13 bases between. The CDR3 DNA reads as TGTGCCAGCAGCGTAGCTTGGGCAGACAACACAGATACGCAGTATTTT. Its translation is CASSVAWADNTDTQYF.

The chain joins TRBV7-2 to TRBJ2-7; 15 bases agree with TRBD2. Germline CDR1 SGHTA, CDR2 FQGNSA. V lost 3 bases to trimming and J lost 4 bases; unmatched junction nucleotides: 1. The CDR3 is 15 amino acids. In DNA form, the CDR3 reads TGTGCCAGCAGCTTGGGGACTAGCGGGGGGTACGAGCAGTACTTC. Translation gives CASSLGTSGGYEQYF.

The table lists this clone with a count of one. V and J are TRBV5-1 and TRBJ1-2, with TRBD1 as a possible D gene (5 bases). The CDR3 has 14 residues. V was clipped by 0 bases and J by 3 bases, with 9 bases between them. Germline V gene data show CDR1 as SGHRS and CDR2 as YFSETQ. CDR3: CASSLEGRDYGYTF. The CDR3 DNA reads TGCGCCAGCAGCTTGGAGGGCAGGGACTATGGCTACACCTTC.

J is TRBJ1-6 and V is TRBV28; 10 bases fit TRBD1. Germline values: CDR1 MDHEN, CDR2 SYDVKM. The CDR3 spans 16 residues. The junction had 11 bases not matched to a gene; V was cut back by 6 bases and J by 9 bases. The CDR3 nucleotides read TGTGCCAGCAGGCCGATCGACAGGGGGCCGGCTTCACCCCTCCACTTT. It specifies CASRPIDRGPASPLHF.

The chain recombines TRBV10-3 with TRBJ1-2; 9 positions agree with TRBD1. Trimming removed 7 bases from V and 2 bases from J; junction bases left unmatched: 2. Germline loops: CDR1 ENHRY, CDR2 SYGVKD. This CDR3 has 13 residues. The CDR3 sequence is CAIKGQGNYGYTF. The CDR3 nucleotides are TGTGCCATCAAGGGACAGGGAAACTATGGCTACACCTTC.

The rearrangement links TRBV29-1 to TRBJ2-1; 9 bases map to TRBD2. Germline V gene lookup returns CDR1 SQVTM and CDR2 ANQGSEA. The CDR3 is 13 amino acids. The trim removed 8 bases at V and 6 bases at J, leaving 8 bases unmatched. The CDR3 reads CSLWTSVSNEQFF. CDR3 nucleotides: TGCAGCCTTTGGACTAGCGTGAGCAATGAGCAGTTCTTC.

The V gene is TRBV18, the J gene TRBJ2-1; TRBD1 agrees at 7 bases. Germline-derived CDR1 and CDR2 are KGHSH and LQKENI. CDR3 size: 16 residues. The V segment lost 2 bases and the J segment 1 base; nucleotides outside the gene matches: 5. CDR3 sequence reads: CASSPWTGPSYNEQFF. CDR3 bases: TGTGCCAGCTCACCATGGACAGGCCCTTCCTACAATGAGCAGTTCTTC.

The V and J genes are TRBV11-2 and TRBJ1-4; no definite D call. The CDR3 length is 14 residues. The germline V gene encodes CDR1 SGHAT and CDR2 FQNNGV. The V gene lost 7 bases and the J gene lost 7 bases, with 16 bases spanning the gap. The CDR3 protein is CASTRGRYGEKLFF. DNA for the CDR3: TGTGCCAGCACCCGAGGTAGGTACGGTGAAAAACTGTTTTTT.

The rearrangement joins TRBV19 to TRBJ2-1; 7 bases are shared with TRBD1. The trim removed 7 bases at V and 10 bases at J, leaving 16 bases unmatched. Germline V gene lookup returns CDR1 LNHDA and CDR2 SQIVND (reference sequence). The CDR3 has 15 residues. The chain's CDR3 is CASTGARGIIGEQFF. DNA for the CDR3: TGTGCCAGTACAGGGGCCAGGGGGATTATCGGGGAGCAGTTCTTC.

J is TRBJ2-1 and V is TRBV27; the match to TRBD1 covers 8 bases. The germline V gene has CDR1 MNHEY and CDR2 SMNVEV (reference sequence). Trimming at V came to 8 bases and at J to 2 bases, leaving 8 bases not matched to a gene. The CDR3 has 15 amino acids. The CDR3 reads CASFGPGGAYNEQFF. The CDR3 DNA reads TGTGCCAGCTTTGGACCAGGGGGCGCCTACAATGAGCAGTTCTTC.

This clone was observed a single time. This chain joins TRBV30 and TRBJ1-2, with 7 bases matching TRBD1. The CDR3 is 13 residues long. Germline V gene data show CDR1 as GTSNPN and CDR2 as SVGIG (reference sequence). J was trimmed by 6 bases and V by 4 bases; bases with no gene match: 8. In DNA form, the CDR3 reads TGTGCCTGGATCAAGGGGGCGCGGGATGGCTACACCTTC. This sequence encodes CAWIKGARDGYTF.

This clone was observed a few times. The genes are TRBV4-1 and TRBJ1-2; 7 bases agree with TRBD1. The CDR3 has 14 residues. V was pared by 1 base and J by 10 bases, with 9 bases of the junction left unmatched. CDR1 and CDR2 (germline): MGHRA, YSYEKL. The CDR3 spells CASSQVRTGGDYTF. The CDR3 DNA is TGCGCCAGCAGCCAAGTCCGGACAGGAGGGGACTACACCTTC.

The genes are TRBV23-1 and TRBJ1-1; D is uncertain. TRBV23-1 has ORF status, its function being uncertain. CDR3 size: 13 residues. V gave up 3 bases and J gave up 1 base, with 6 bases separating them. The CDR3 spells CASSHAGNTEAFF. CDR3 DNA sequence: TGCGCCAGCAGTCACGCGGGGAACACTGAAGCTTTCTTT.

This chain links TRBV7-2 with TRBJ2-1; TRBD2 matches at 11 bases. The V segment lost 5 bases and the J segment 4 bases; nucleotides outside the gene matches: 7. Germline V gene sequence: CDR1 SGHTA, CDR2 FQGNSA. The CDR3 spans 16 residues. The CDR3 region has the DNA TGTGCCAGCAGCCCCCCTAGCGGGGGGAGGTACAATGAGCAGTTCTTC. Encoded protein: CASSPPSGGRYNEQFF.

The chain links TRBV7-2 to TRBJ2-7; 7 bases are a match to TRBD1. Germline V gene lookup returns CDR1 SGHTA and CDR2 FQGNSA. The J segment lost 5 bases and the V segment lost 5 bases, leaving 9 bases of the junction unmatched. The length of the CDR3 is 14 residues. CDR3: CASSATGTVDEQYF. The CDR3 DNA reads as TGTGCCAGCAGCGCGACAGGGACGGTCGACGAGCAGTACTTC.

The chain recombines TRBV19 with TRBJ2-3; D not resolved. The CDR3 is made up of 14 amino acids. Germline V lookup: CDR1 LNHDA, CDR2 SQIVND (reference sequence). The V end was cut by 4 bases, the J end by 2 bases, with 10 bases between. The CDR3 sequence is CASSTPLDTDTQYF. CDR3 nucleotides: TGTGCCAGTAGTACCCCACTTGACACAGATACGCAGTATTTT.

The rearrangement uses TRBV2 and TRBJ2-1; TRBD1 matches 7 bases. The CDR3 runs to 14 residues. CDR1 and CDR2 (germline): SNHLY, FYNNEI. V gave up 7 bases and J gave up 0 bases; unmatched junction bases: 3. The CDR3 sequence is CASTWDSSYNEQFF. CDR3 coding DNA: TGTGCCAGCACCTGGGACAGCTCCTACAATGAGCAGTTCTTC.

As concerns this clone: One end of the junction varies from germline; a read error may be responsible. This rearrangement joins TRBV2 to TRBJ2-1, with 10 bases identical to TRBD2. Germline V gene lookup returns CDR1 SNHLY and CDR2 FYNNEI. The CDR3 consists of 15 residues. This CDR3 is CASREGLADNNEQFF. In DNA, the CDR3 is TGTGCCAGCAGGGAAGGACTAGCGGACAACAATGAGCAGTTCTTC.

The J gene is TRBJ2-1, the V gene TRBV5-1; 7 nucleotides line up with TRBD2. V trimming: 0 bases; J trimming: 4 bases; junction bases outside the gene matches: 7. Germline V gene sequence: CDR1 SGHRS, CDR2 YFSETQ. CDR3 length: 16 residues. The CDR3 reads CASSLAKASGYNEQFF. The CDR3 DNA reads as TGCGCCAGCAGCTTGGCCAAGGCTAGCGGTTACAATGAGCAGTTCTTC.

About this clone: The CDR3 does not end in the conserved phenylalanine or tryptophan, so this is likely a read error. No DNA is shown, since the ends of the CDR3 on it are uncertain; the CDR3 is the one TCRdb lists. The chain combines TRBV27 with TRBJ1-1. Germline V gives CDR1 MNHEY, CDR2 SMNVEV (reference sequence). The length of the CDR3 is 13 amino acids, counting both ends. CDR3 amino acids: CASSLSTGGRTEG.

CDR3 nucleotides: TGTGCCAGCAGTCCTGAAGGGCTAGCGGGGGGGACCCAGTACTTC. Its protein product is CASSPEGLAGGTQYF. The chain links TRBV2 to TRBJ2-5, with 11 bases fitting TRBD2. Germline values: CDR1 SNHLY, CDR2 FYNNEI. Trimming at V came to 5 bases and at J to 7 bases, leaving 9 bases not matched to a gene. The CDR3 is made up of 15 amino acids.

This clone was seen a single time. The chain uses TRBV7-8 and TRBJ1-6, with 7 bases that match TRBD1. The germline CDR1 and CDR2 sequences are SGHVS and FQNEAQ. The J segment lost 9 bases and the V segment lost 3 bases, leaving 20 bases of the junction unmatched. CDR3 length equals 19 residues. The CDR3 loop is CASSLKLAHDRDSSSPLHF. CDR3 in DNA: TGTGCCAGCAGCTTGAAACTTGCCCATGACAGGGACTCATCTTCACCCCTCCACTTT.